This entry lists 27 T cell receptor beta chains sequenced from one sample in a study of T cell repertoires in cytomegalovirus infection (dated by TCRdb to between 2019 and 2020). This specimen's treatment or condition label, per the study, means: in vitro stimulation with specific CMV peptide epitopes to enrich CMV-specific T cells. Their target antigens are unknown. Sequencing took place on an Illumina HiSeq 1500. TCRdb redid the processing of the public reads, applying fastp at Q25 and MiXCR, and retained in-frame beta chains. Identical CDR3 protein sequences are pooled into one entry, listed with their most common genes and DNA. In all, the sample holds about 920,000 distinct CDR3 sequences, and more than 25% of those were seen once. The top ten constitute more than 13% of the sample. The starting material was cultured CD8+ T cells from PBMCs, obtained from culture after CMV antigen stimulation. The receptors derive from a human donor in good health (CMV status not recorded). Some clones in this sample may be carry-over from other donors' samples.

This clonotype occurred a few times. The CDR3 DNA reads as TGTGCCAGCAGTAGCCGACCCGTGGGGGGGCGTAATGAGCAGTTCTTC. This translates into CASSSRPVGGRNEQFF. This rearrangement joins TRBV12-3 or TRBV12-4 to TRBJ2-1; D might be TRBD2 (7 bases). This CDR3 is built from 16 residues. The V and J ends lost 5 bases and 7 bases respectively, with 21 bases between them.

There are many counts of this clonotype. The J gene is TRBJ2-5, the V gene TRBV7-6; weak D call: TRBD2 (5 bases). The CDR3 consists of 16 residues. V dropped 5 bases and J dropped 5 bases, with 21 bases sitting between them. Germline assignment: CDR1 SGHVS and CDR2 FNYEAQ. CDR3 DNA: TGTGCCAGCAGCCTATTATTTAGAGCGGTGGGGGAGACCCAGTACTTC. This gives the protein CASSLLFRAVGETQYF.

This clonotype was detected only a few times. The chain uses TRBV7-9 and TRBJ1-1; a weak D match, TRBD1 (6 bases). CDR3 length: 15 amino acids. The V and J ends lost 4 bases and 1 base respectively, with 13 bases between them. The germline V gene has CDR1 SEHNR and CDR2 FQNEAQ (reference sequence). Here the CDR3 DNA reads TGTGCCAGCAGCTCAGCGGGGGGCTCGAACACTGAAGCTTTCTTT. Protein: CASSSAGGSNTEAFF.

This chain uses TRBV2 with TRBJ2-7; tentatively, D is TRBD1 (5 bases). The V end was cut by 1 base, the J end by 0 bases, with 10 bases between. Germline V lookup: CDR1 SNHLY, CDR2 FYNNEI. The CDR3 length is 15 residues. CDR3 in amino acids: CASSEEGLSSYEQYV. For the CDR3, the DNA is TGTGCCAGCAGTGAAGAGGGGTTGAGCTCCTACGAGCAGTACGTC.

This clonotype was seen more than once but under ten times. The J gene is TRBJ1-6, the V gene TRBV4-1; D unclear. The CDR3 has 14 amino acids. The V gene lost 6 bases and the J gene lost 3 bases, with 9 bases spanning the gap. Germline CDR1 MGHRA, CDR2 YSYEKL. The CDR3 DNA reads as TGCGCCAGCAGTCGGGCAGTCTATAATTCACCCCTCCACTTT. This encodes CASSRAVYNSPLHF.

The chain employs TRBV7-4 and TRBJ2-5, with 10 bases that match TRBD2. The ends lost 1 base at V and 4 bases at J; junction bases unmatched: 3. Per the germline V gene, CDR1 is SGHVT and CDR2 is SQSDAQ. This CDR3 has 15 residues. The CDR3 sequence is CASSLDGLAAETQYF. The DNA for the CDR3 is TGTGCCAGCAGCTTAGATGGACTAGCGGCAGAGACCCAGTACTTC.

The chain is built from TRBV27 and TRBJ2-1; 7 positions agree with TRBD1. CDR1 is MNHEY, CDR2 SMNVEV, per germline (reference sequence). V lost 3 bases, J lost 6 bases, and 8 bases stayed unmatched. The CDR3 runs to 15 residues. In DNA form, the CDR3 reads TGTGCCAGCAGTTTTGAAGGGGGCGCGGGCAATGAGCAGTTCTTC. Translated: CASSFEGGAGNEQFF.

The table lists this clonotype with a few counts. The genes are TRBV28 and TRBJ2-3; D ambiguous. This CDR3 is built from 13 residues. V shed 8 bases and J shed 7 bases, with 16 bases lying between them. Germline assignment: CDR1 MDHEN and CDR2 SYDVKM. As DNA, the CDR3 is TGTGCCAGCGACACATCTACGCCAAATACGCAGTATTTT. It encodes CASDTSTPNTQYF.

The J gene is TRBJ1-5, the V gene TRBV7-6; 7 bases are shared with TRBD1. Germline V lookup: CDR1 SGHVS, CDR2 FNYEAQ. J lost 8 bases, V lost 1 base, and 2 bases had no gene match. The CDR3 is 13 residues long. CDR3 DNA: TGTGCCAGCAGCTTAGAACAGGGGAAGCCCCAGCATTTT. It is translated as CASSLEQGKPQHF.

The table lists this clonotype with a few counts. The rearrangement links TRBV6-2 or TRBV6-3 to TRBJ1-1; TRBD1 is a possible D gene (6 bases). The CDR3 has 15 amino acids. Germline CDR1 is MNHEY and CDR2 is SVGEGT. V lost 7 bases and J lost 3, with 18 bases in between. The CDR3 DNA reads TGTGCCAGCACCCCGTCAGGTACAGGGCACACTGAAGCTTTCTTT. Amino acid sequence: CASTPSGTGHTEAFF.

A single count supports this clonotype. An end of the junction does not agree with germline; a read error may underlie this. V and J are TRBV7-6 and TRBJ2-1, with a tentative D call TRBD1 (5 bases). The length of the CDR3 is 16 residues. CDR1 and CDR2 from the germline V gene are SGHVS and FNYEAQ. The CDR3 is CANSFIQGGIYNEQFF. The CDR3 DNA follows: TGTGCCAACAGCTTTATCCAGGGTGGGATCTACAATGAGCAGTTCTTC. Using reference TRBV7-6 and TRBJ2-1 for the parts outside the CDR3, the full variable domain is GAGVSQSPRYKVTKRGQDVALRCDPISGHVSLYWYRQALGQGPEFLTYFNYEAQQDKSGLPNDRFSAERPEGSISTLTIQRTEQRDSAMYRCANSFIQGGIYNEQFFGPGTRLTVL.

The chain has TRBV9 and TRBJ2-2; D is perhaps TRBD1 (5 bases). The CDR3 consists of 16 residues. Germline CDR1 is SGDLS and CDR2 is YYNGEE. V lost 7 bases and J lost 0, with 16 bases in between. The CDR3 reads CASGTGLFANTGELFF. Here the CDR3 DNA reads TGTGCCAGCGGTACAGGCTTGTTCGCGAACACCGGGGAGCTGTTTTTT.

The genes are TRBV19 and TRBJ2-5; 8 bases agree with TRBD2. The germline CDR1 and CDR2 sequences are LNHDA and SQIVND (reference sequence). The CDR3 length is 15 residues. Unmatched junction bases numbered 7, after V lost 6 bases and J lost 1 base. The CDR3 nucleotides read TGTGCCAGTAGCGGGGATAGCGGGGTCCAAGAGACCCAGTACTTC. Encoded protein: CASSGDSGVQETQYF.

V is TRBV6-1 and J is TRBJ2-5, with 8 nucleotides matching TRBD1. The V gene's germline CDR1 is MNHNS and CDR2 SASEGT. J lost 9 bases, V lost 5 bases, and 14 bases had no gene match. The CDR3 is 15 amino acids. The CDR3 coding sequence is TGTGCCAGCAGTAGTTGGACAGGGCTGCAAAACTCCCAGTACTTC. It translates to CASSSWTGLQNSQYF.

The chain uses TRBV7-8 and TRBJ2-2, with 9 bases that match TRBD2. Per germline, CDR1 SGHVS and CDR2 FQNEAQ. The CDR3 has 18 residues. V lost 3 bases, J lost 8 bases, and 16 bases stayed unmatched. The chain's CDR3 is CASSFPRVAGVPDGELFF. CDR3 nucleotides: TGTGCCAGCAGCTTCCCTAGAGTAGCGGGGGTTCCGGATGGGGAGCTGTTTTTT.

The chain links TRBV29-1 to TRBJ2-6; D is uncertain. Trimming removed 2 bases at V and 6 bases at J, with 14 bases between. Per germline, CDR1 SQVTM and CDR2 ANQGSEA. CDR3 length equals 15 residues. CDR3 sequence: CSVELQASEANVLTF. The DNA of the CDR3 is TGCAGCGTTGAACTCCAGGCCTCCGAGGCCAACGTCCTGACTTTC.

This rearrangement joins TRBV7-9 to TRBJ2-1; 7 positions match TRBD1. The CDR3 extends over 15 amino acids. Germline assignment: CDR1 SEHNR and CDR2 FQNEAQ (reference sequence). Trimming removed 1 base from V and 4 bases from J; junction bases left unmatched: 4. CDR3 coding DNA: TGTGCCAGCAGCTTAGGTTTGGACAGGTACAATGAGCAGTTCTTC. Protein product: CASSLGLDRYNEQFF.

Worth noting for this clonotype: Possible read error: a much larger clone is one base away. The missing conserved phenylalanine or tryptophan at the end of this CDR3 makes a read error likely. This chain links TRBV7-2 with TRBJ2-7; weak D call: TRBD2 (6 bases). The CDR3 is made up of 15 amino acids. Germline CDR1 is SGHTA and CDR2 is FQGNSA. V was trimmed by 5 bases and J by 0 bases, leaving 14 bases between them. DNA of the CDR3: TGTGCCAGCAGCCTAGGGACTGCACCCTCCTACGAGCAGTACATC. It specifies CASSLGTAPSYEQYI.

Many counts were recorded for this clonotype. CDR3 DNA sequence: TGTGCCAGCAGCGTCCGGACTAGCCAGGAGGTCCAAGAGACCCAGTACTTC. It specifies CASSVRTSQEVQETQYF. V gene TRBV7-2 combines with J gene TRBJ2-5; 8 nucleotides line up with TRBD2. Trimming removed 5 bases from V and 1 base from J; junction bases left unmatched: 12. CDR3 length: 17 residues. Germline CDR1 reads SGHTA; CDR2 reads FQGNSA.

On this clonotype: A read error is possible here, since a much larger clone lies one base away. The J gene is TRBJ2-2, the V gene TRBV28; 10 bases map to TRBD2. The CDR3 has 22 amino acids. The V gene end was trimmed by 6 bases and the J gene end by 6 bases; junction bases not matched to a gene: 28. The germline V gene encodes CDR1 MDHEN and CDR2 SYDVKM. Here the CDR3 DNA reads TGTGCCAGCAGCCCTAAAGTTTGGTCACCCGGACTAGCGGAGGGAAATGCCGGGGAGCTGTTTTTT. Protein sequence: CASSPKVWSPGLAEGNAGELFF. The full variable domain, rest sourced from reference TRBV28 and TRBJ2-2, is DVKVTQSSRYLVKRTGEKVFLECVQDMDHENMFWYRQDPGLGLRLIYFSYDVKMKEKGDIPEGYSVSREKKERFSLILESASTNQTSMYLCASSPKVWSPGLAEGNAGELFFGEGSRLTVL.

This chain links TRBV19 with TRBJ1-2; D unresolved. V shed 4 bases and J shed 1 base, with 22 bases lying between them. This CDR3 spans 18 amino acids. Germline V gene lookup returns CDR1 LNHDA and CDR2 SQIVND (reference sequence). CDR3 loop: CASSTFRGTGTDNYGYTF. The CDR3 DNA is TGTGCCAGTAGTACATTCCGAGGTACGGGCACGGATAACTATGGCTACACCTTC. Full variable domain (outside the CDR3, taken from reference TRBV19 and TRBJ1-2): DGGITQSPKYLFRKEGQNVTLSCEQNLNHDAMYWYRQDPGQGLRLIYYSQIVNDFQKGDIAEGYSVSREKKESFPLTVTSAQKNPTAFYLCASSTFRGTGTDNYGYTFGSGTRLTVV.

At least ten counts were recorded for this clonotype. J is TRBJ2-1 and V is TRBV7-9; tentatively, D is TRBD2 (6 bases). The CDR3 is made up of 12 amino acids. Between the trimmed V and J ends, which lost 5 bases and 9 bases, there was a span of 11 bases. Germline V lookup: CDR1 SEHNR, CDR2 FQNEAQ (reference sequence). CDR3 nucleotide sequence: TGTGCCAGCAGCGCCCGGGGACTTGAGCAGTTCTTC. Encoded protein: CASSARGLEQFF. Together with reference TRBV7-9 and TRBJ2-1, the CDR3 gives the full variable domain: DTGVSQNPRHKITKRGQNVTFRCDPISEHNRLYWYRQTLGQGPEFLTYFQNEAQLEKSRLLSDRFSAERPKGSFSTLEIQRTEQGDSAMYLCASSARGLEQFFGPGTRLTVL.

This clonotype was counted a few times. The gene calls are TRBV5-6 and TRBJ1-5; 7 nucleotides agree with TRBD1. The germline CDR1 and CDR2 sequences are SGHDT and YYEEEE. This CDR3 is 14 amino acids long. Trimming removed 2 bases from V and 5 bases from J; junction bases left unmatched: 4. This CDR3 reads CASSFEGAHQPQHF. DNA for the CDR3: TGTGCCAGCAGCTTTGAGGGGGCCCATCAGCCCCAGCATTTT.

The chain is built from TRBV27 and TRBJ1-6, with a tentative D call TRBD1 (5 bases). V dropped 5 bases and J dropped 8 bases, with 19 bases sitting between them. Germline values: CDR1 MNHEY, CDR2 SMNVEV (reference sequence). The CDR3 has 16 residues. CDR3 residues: CASSPYQTRGHSPLHF. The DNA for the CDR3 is TGTGCCAGCAGTCCTTACCAGACTAGGGGTCATTCACCCCTCCACTTT.

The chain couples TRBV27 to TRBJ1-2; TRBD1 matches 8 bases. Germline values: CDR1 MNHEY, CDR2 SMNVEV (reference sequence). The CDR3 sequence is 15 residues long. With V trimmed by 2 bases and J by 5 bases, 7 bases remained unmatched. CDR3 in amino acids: CASSLVGTGNYGYTF. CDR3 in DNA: TGTGCCAGCAGTTTAGTCGGGACAGGAAATTATGGCTACACCTTC.

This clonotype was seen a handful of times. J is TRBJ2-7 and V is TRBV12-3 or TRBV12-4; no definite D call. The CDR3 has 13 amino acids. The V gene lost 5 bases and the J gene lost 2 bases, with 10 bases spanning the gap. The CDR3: CASSPGVTYEQYF. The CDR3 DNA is TGTGCCAGCAGTCCTGGGGTTACCTACGAGCAGTACTTC.

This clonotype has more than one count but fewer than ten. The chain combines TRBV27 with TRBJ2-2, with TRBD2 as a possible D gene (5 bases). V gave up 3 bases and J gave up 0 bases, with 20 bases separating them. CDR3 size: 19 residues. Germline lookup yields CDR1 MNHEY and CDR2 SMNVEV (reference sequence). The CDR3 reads CASSFQQANQLANTGELFF. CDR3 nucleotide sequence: TGTGCCAGCAGTTTTCAGCAGGCGAACCAACTAGCGAACACCGGGGAGCTGTTTTTT.